Each of the 28 T cell receptor beta chains below was sequenced from the same sample in a study of T cells expressing NK-cell markers. Reprocessing the 5' RACE reads, TCRdb reports a single entry for every CDR3 protein and omits DNA. The sample totals some 460,000 distinct CDR3 sequences. Sample: blood T cells: a sorted CD56 or NKG2C T cell subset, CD4+ or CD8+ T cells, or bulk PBMC T cells (not recorded which). All receptors come from a woman aged 45-60 years in good health.

V is TRBV9 and J is TRBJ1-1; there is no DNA to check the TCRdb D call of TRBD1. This CDR3 has 16 amino acids. The germline CDR1 and CDR2 sequences are SGDLS and YYNGEE. The CDR3 loop reads CASSVAPDRAATEAFF.

The J gene is TRBJ1-5, the V gene TRBV6-6; TCRdb's D call of TRBD1 is untestable without DNA. Per germline, CDR1 MNHNY and CDR2 SVGAGI (reference sequence). CDR3 length: 13 amino acids. The CDR3 protein is CAGSDRVNQPQHF.

The chain employs TRBV2 and TRBJ2-5; TCRdb gives TRBD2 as the D gene, but with no DNA this cannot be confirmed. Per germline, CDR1 SNHLY and CDR2 FYNNEI. This CDR3 has 14 residues. CDR3 in amino acids: CASSRRLVGETQYF.

V is TRBV12-3 or TRBV12-4 and J is TRBJ2-3; the TCRdb call, TRBD2, lacks DNA for checking. The CDR3 extends over 15 amino acids. CDR3 region: CASSLASGSHATQYF.

The rearrangement links TRBV4-1 to TRBJ2-1; TCRdb picks TRBD2, but there is no DNA to check that call. The germline V gene encodes CDR1 MGHRA and CDR2 YSYEKL. This CDR3 contains 16 residues. The CDR3 loop is CASSQEGVAGVYEQFF.

The chain recombines TRBV12-3 or TRBV12-4 with TRBJ1-1; the D gene TCRdb calls, TRBD1, cannot be checked with no DNA. This CDR3 comprises 18 residues. The CDR3 loop reads CASSSRFLGGRRGTEAFF.

The chain uses TRBV20-1 and TRBJ2-3; without DNA, the TCRdb call of TRBD2 cannot be checked. This CDR3 region has 17 residues. The V gene's germline CDR1 is DFQATT and CDR2 SNEGSKA (reference sequence). This CDR3 reads CSALWTSGRRGTDTQYF.

The chain is built from TRBV25-1 and TRBJ2-7; as DNA is missing, the TRBD2 call by TCRdb cannot be tested. Germline V gives CDR1 MGHDK, CDR2 SYGVNS. The CDR3 extends over 13 amino acids. This CDR3 reads CASSFSGNYEQYF.

The gene calls are TRBV10-2 and TRBJ2-5; lacking DNA, the TRBD1 call made by TCRdb goes unchecked. CDR1 and CDR2 from the germline V gene are WSHSY and SAAADI. CDR3 size: 13 residues. The CDR3 is CASLGQAQETQYF.

The gene calls are TRBV28 and TRBJ2-4; TCRdb reports TRBD2, a call that lacks DNA to check it against. Germline values: CDR1 MDHEN, CDR2 SYDVKM. This CDR3 has 16 residues. The CDR3 sequence: CASGQEGTFQKNIQYF. The complete variable domain, with remaining parts taken from reference TRBV28 and TRBJ2-4, reads DVKVTQSSRYLVKRTGEKVFLECVQDMDHENMFWYRQDPGLGLRLIYFSYDVKMKEKGDIPEGYSVSREKKERFSLILESASTNQTSMYLCASGQEGTFQKNIQYFGAGTRLSVL.

The gene calls are TRBV10-3 and TRBJ1-2; without DNA, the TCRdb call of TRBD1 cannot be checked. Germline assignment: CDR1 ENHRY and CDR2 SYGVKD. This CDR3 contains 14 residues. The CDR3 protein is CAIGQGGPNYGYTF.

The V call is TRBV7-9, the J call TRBJ1-1; TCRdb proposes TRBD1, but this gene call is untestable without DNA. Germline assignment: CDR1 SEHNR and CDR2 FQNEAQ (reference sequence). The CDR3 covers 14 residues. CDR3 in amino acids: CASSLGDTRIGTFF.

The V gene is TRBV3-1, the J gene TRBJ2-2; the D call from TCRdb, TRBD1, cannot be confirmed without DNA. The CDR3 sequence is 16 residues long. The V gene's germline CDR1 is LGHDT and CDR2 YNNKEL (reference sequence). The chain's CDR3 is CASSQGTGVFTGELFF.

V usage is TRBV18 and J usage is TRBJ2-1; without DNA, the TCRdb call of TRBD1 cannot be checked. CDR3 size: 15 residues. Germline-derived CDR1 and CDR2 are KGHSH and LQKENI. The CDR3 sequence: CASSLDQGARNEQFF.

V usage is TRBV4-2 and J usage is TRBJ2-4. The CDR3 sequence is 14 residues long. From germline, CDR1 is LGHNA and CDR2 YNFKEQ. The CDR3 sequence: CASSQDVAKNIQYF.

The chain employs TRBV18 and TRBJ2-1; with no DNA, the TCRdb D assignment of TRBD2 cannot be verified. This CDR3 comprises 12 residues. Germline values: CDR1 KGHSH, CDR2 LQKENI. This CDR3 reads CASSDAGNEQFF.

The J gene is TRBJ2-7, the V gene TRBV11-3; TCRdb selects TRBD2, and the lack of DNA leaves this call unchecked. The CDR3 is 15 residues long. Germline V gives CDR1 SGHNT, CDR2 YENEEA. This chain's CDR3 is CASSRGGSGTYEQYF.

The chain is built from TRBV6-5 and TRBJ2-1; TCRdb's D call, TRBD2, is unchecked because there is no DNA. Germline V gene data show CDR1 as MNHEY and CDR2 as SVGAGI. The CDR3 is made up of 13 amino acids. The CDR3 sequence is CASSATFYNEQFF.

The rearrangement joins TRBV5-4 to TRBJ2-7; there is no DNA to check the TCRdb D call of TRBD1. Germline CDR1 is SGHNT and CDR2 is YYREEE (reference sequence). The CDR3 totals 15 residues. The CDR3 here is CASSLAQGPQLEQYF.

V and J are TRBV20-1 and TRBJ1-1; TCRdb names TRBD1, which stays unverified in the absence of DNA. Germline V lookup: CDR1 DFQATT, CDR2 SNEGSKA (reference sequence). The CDR3 is 11 residues long. The CDR3 spells CSARGKGEAFF.

The chain uses TRBV5-1 and TRBJ2-4; as DNA is missing, the TRBD2 call by TCRdb cannot be tested. Germline V gene sequence: CDR1 SGHRS, CDR2 YFSETQ. This CDR3 has 11 residues. CDR3 amino acids: CASGDLGIQYF.

J is TRBJ2-6 and V is TRBV15; the TCRdb call, TRBD1, lacks DNA for checking. The CDR3 consists of 18 residues. Germline CDR1 LNHNV, CDR2 YYDKDF (reference sequence). The CDR3 reads CATSRDQGIGSGANVLTF.

The chain uses TRBV29-1 and TRBJ2-6; TCRdb lists TRBD1, though no DNA is available to test this call. The CDR3 totals 13 residues. Germline loops: CDR1 SQVTM, CDR2 ANQGSEA. The CDR3 loop is CGCRVTGANVLTF.

V is TRBV4-2 and J is TRBJ2-3; the TCRdb call, TRBD1, lacks DNA for checking. CDR3 length equals 16 residues. Germline CDR1 reads LGHNA; CDR2 reads YNFKEQ. This CDR3 is CASSQGPRVEVDTQYF.

The chain has TRBV6-1 and TRBJ1-5. CDR3 length: 13 amino acids. Germline CDR1 and CDR2: MNHNS and SASEGT. CDR3 sequence reads: CASSVWVGQPQHF.

V is TRBV29-1 and J is TRBJ2-1. Looked up from germline, CDR1 is SQVTM and CDR2 is ANQGSEA. The CDR3 has 15 residues. The CDR3: CSFAGTRNFYNEQFF.

The V and J genes are TRBV20-1 and TRBJ2-7; checking the TCRdb D call of TRBD1 is not possible without DNA. Germline values: CDR1 DFQATT, CDR2 SNEGSKA (reference sequence). The CDR3 length is 14 residues. CDR3 sequence reads: CSAIRDRVSYEQYF.

V usage is TRBV29-1 and J usage is TRBJ2-1; without DNA, the TCRdb call of TRBD1 cannot be checked. Germline-derived CDR1 and CDR2 are SQVTM and ANQGSEA. This CDR3 has 14 amino acids. The CDR3 loop reads CSVGGTGGRNEQFF.